The 14 T cell receptor beta chains below all came from one sample that was sequenced in a study of regulatory T cells in long-lasting Graves disease. The TCR beta library used iRepertoire HTBI primers with Arm-PCR amplification of CDR3. Each CDR3 protein gets one entry after TCRdb re-called the multiplex PCR reads with MiXCR. In the table there are roughly 350,000 distinct CDR3 sequences, over 15% of which are singletons. The time point was: newly diagnosed GD, antithyroid drugs for less than 3 months. The authors made the TCR library using RNA they extracted from PBMCs. This sample also appeared in a second study, on T cells in Graves' hyperthyroidism and ophthalmopathy.

Specimen: peripheral blood mononuclear cells (PBMCs), collected at new diagnosis, from a patient treated with antithyroid drugs. Every receptor here comes from a man in his forties with Graves disease.

The rearrangement uses TRBV2 and TRBJ2-3; 9 nucleotides align to TRBD1. Losses at the gene ends were 9 bases for V and 6 bases for J; bases not matched to a gene: 10. The CDR3 contains 14 residues. Germline loops: CDR1 SNHLY, CDR2 FYNNEI. This CDR3 reads CARGERDRADTQYF. CDR3 DNA: TGTGCCAGGGGAGAACGGGACAGGGCTGATACGCAGTATTTT.

Many counts were recorded for this clonotype. The V call is TRBV5-1, the J call TRBJ2-7, with D perhaps matching TRBD2 (5 bases). V lost 1 base to trimming and J lost 3 bases, with 11 bases between them. Germline V gene sequence: CDR1 SGHRS, CDR2 YFSETQ. The CDR3 runs 14 residues. Here the CDR3 DNA reads TGCGCCAGCAGCTTGTTGGGCGGGTACTACGAGCAGTACTTC. Translating gives CASSLLGGYYEQYF.

The gene calls are TRBV27 and TRBJ1-3; D is undetermined. The CDR3 is 16 residues long. The germline CDR1 and CDR2 sequences are MNHEY and SMNVEV (reference sequence). V was cut by 9 bases and J by 0 bases, with 18 bases left in between. CDR3 in DNA: TGTGCCAGTAGACGGGCCGGCGGCGGCTCTGGAAACACCATATATTTT. As protein: CASRRAGGGSGNTIYF.

This clonotype was picked up many times. The chain uses TRBV20-1 and TRBJ2-7; 9 bases match TRBD1. The CDR3 contains 13 residues. Germline assignment: CDR1 DFQATT and CDR2 SNEGSKA (reference sequence). V lost 5 bases to trimming and J lost 1 base; unmatched junction nucleotides: 3. CDR3 DNA: TGCAGTGCTTACAGGGGGCTATCCTACGAGCAGTACTTC. Residues: CSAYRGLSYEQYF.

This clonotype was seen many times. This rearrangement joins TRBV18 to TRBJ2-7, with D perhaps matching TRBD2 (5 bases). Germline V gene data show CDR1 as KGHSH and CDR2 as LQKENI. The V end lost 3 bases, the J end lost 3 bases, and 12 bases lay between the germline ends. The CDR3 sequence is 14 residues long. CDR3 nucleotide sequence: TGTGCCAGCTCACCGCCCCGGGGTCGCTACGAGCAGTACTTC. The encoded protein is CASSPPRGRYEQYF.

This clonotype was seen many times. Since a much larger clone is just one base distant, this may be a read error. This chain joins TRBV7-9 and TRBJ2-7; either TRBD1 or TRBD2 may fit D (5 bases each). The V end lost 10 bases, the J end lost 3 bases, and 13 bases lay between the germline ends. The germline gives CDR1 SEHNR, CDR2 FQNEAQ (reference sequence). The CDR3 length is 12 residues. The CDR3 sequence is CANNRDGYEQYF. DNA for the CDR3: TGTGCCAACAACCGGGACGGCTACGAGCAGTACTTC.

The chain joins TRBV5-1 to TRBJ2-2, with TRBD1 identical over 9 bases. V dropped 4 bases and J dropped 1; count of bases not matched to a gene: 5. This CDR3 region has 16 residues. Per germline, CDR1 SGHRS and CDR2 YFSETQ. The CDR3 DNA sequence: TGCGCCAGCAGCGCCCGACAGGGGGTGAACACCGGGGAGCTGTTTTTT. Residues: CASSARQGVNTGELFF.

This clonotype occurred many times. This chain uses TRBV6-5 with TRBJ2-3, with D tentatively TRBD2 (5 bases). Trimming took off 2 bases at V and 8 bases at J, with 8 bases between the two ends. The germline gives CDR1 MNHEY, CDR2 SVGAGI. This CDR3 comprises 12 residues. The CDR3 DNA reads TGTGCCAGCAGTTACCTCCGGGGTACGCAGTATTTT. Its protein is CASSYLRGTQYF.

This clonotype was seen many times. The rearrangement joins TRBV7-3 to TRBJ1-1; D uncertain. V lost 2 bases, J lost 1 base, and 8 bases lay in between. The CDR3 consists of 14 residues. Germline V gene data show CDR1 as SGHTA and CDR2 as FQGTGA. This CDR3 is CASSLGVSNTEAFF. The CDR3 DNA reads TGTGCCAGCAGCTTAGGGGTTTCGAACACTGAAGCTTTCTTT.

This clonotype has just a few counts. The V and J genes are TRBV12-3 or TRBV12-4 and TRBJ1-1, with 9 bases matching TRBD1. CDR3 length equals 13 residues. The J segment lost 10 bases and the V segment lost 5 bases, leaving 8 bases of the junction unmatched. CDR3 sequence reads: CASSTGQGIAAFF. The CDR3 nucleotides are TGTGCCAGCAGTACAGGACAGGGGATAGCAGCTTTCTTT.

The chain links TRBV18 to TRBJ2-5; the match to TRBD1 covers 8 bases. V was clipped by 2 bases and J by 0 bases; unmatched bases: 5. From germline, CDR1 is KGHSH and CDR2 LQKENI. The CDR3 contains 16 residues. Here the CDR3 reads CASSPEAGGNQETQYF. Here the CDR3 DNA reads TGTGCCAGCTCACCAGAGGCAGGGGGCAACCAAGAGACCCAGTACTTC.

This clonotype was counted many times. The CDR3 sequence: CASSLDGGDQPQHF. As DNA, the CDR3 is TGTGCCAGCAGCTTAGACGGGGGAGATCAGCCCCAGCATTTT. V gene TRBV28 combines with J gene TRBJ1-5; D might be TRBD1 (5 bases). Germline lookup yields CDR1 MDHEN and CDR2 SYDVKM. The CDR3 runs 14 residues. V was pared by 6 bases and J by 5 bases, with 14 bases between.

This clonotype was observed at least ten times. V gene TRBV12-3 or TRBV12-4 combines with J gene TRBJ2-1, with TRBD2 matching over 8 bases. The CDR3 is 13 amino acids. V was clipped by 6 bases and J by 7 bases; unmatched bases: 5. For the CDR3, the DNA is TGTGCCAGCAGAACATCGGGGGGGAATGAGCAGTTCTTC. Translated, it gives CASRTSGGNEQFF.

This clonotype was seen repeatedly, ten times or more. The chain recombines TRBV3-1 with TRBJ1-3, with unresolved D. The CDR3 sequence is 16 residues long. The V end was cut by 2 bases, the J end by 4 bases, with 15 bases between. Looked up from germline, CDR1 is LGHDT and CDR2 is YNNKEL (reference sequence). The CDR3: CASSQRGILGGNTIYF. The CDR3 region has the DNA TGTGCCAGCAGCCAACGAGGGATACTTGGCGGAAACACCATATATTTT.